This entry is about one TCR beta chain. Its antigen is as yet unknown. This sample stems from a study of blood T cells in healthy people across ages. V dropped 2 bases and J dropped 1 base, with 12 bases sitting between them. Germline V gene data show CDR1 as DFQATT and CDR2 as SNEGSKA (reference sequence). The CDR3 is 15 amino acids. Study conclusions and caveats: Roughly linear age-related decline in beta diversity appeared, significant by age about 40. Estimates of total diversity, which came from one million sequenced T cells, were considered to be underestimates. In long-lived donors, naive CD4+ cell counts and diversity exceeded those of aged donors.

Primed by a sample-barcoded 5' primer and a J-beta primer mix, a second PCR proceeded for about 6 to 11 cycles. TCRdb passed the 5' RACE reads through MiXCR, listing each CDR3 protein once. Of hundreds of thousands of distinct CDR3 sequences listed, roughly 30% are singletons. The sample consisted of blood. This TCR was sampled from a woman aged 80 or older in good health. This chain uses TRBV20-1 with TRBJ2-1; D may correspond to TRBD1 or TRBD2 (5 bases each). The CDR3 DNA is TGCAGTGCTAGACCGGGACGCAAATCCTACAATGAGCAGTTCTTC. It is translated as CSARPGRKSYNEQFF.